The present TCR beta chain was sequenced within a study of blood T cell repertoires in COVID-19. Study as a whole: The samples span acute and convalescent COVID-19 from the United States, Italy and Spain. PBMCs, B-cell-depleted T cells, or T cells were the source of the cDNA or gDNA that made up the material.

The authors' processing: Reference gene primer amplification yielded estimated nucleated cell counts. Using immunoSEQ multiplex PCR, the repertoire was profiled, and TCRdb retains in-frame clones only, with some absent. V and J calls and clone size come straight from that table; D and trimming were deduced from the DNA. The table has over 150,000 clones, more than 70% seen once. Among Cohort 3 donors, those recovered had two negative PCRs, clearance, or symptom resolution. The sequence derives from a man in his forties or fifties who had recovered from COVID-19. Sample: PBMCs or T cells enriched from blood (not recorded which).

The CDR3 is CASSAWELEKLFF. The CDR3 nucleotides are TGTGCCAGCAGCGCGTGGGAGCTTGAAAAACTGTTTTTT. The chain carries TRBV11-2 and TRBJ1-4, with D unresolved. The CDR3 covers 13 residues. V was cut by 5 bases and J by 7 bases, with 11 bases left in between. CDR1 and CDR2 from the germline V gene are SGHAT and FQNNGV.